This TCR beta chain was recovered during a study of cytomegalovirus exposure and HLA in healthy donors. Study summary: The approximately 610 first-cohort repertoires shared a platform with the 110 or so validation repertoires, as reported in a later analysis. Study-level findings and limits: For cytomegalovirus status, the classifier reportedly gave diagnoses with high specificity and sensitivity. Associated with cytomegalovirus, according to the listing, were around 170 TCR beta chains.

The method was immunoSEQ multiplex PCR; TCRdb's version includes in-frame clones alone and lacks a portion of them. The sample comprises fewer than 250,000 clones, over 75% of which are singletons, and roughly 2% rests with the top ten. The V end lost 2 bases, the J end lost 2 bases, and 10 bases lay between the germline ends. This CDR3 spans 13 amino acids. Germline lookup yields CDR1 GTSNPN and CDR2 SVGIG (reference sequence). This clone was observed once. The antigen remains unidentified. From the approximately 120-subject validation cohort, which was separate from the approximately 670-subject first cohort, the donors were drawn.

The clonotype was recovered from a woman between 18 and 29 years old in good health and CMV-seropositive. The source material was PBMCs. The chain recombines TRBV30 with TRBJ2-7; D not certain. CDR3 DNA sequence: TGTGCCTGGAGTTATGACATACCCTACGAGCAGTACTTC. Amino acid sequence: CAWSYDIPYEQYF.